These 11 T cell receptor beta chains originate from one sample sequenced in a study of early T cells in non-severe SARS-CoV-2 infection. A single record per CDR3 protein comes from TCRdb applying MiXCR to the 5' RACE reads. In the table there are approximately 97,000 distinct CDR3 sequences, approximately 11% of which are singletons. Sequenced material: whole blood, taken at baseline. These receptors came from an adult who was a healthcare worker with PCR-confirmed SARS-CoV-2 infection or an uninfected control (not recorded which).

The V call is TRBV5-5, the J call TRBJ2-7; D is ambiguous. CDR3 length: 16 amino acids. The V end lost 1 base, the J end lost 1 base, and 15 bases lay between the germline ends. Germline-derived CDR1 and CDR2 are SGHKS and YYEKEE (reference sequence). This chain's CDR3 is CASSLSSIQNSYEQYF. CDR3 nucleotides: TGTGCCAGCAGCTTGTCATCGATTCAGAATTCCTACGAGCAGTACTTC.

This clonotype was seen ten or more times. The chain recombines TRBV6-5 with TRBJ2-3, with a tentative D call TRBD2 (5 bases). The germline gives CDR1 MNHEY, CDR2 SVGAGI. V gave up 8 bases and J gave up 3 bases, with 6 bases separating them. The length of the CDR3 is 11 residues. The CDR3 nucleotides read TGTGCCAGCGGGAGAACAGATACGCAGTATTTT. Amino acids: CASGRTDTQYF.

To note about this clonotype: One base away lies a much larger clone, so this may be a sequencing read error. The rearrangement joins TRBV20-1 to TRBJ2-3; the D gene could be TRBD1 or TRBD2 (5 bases each). CDR1 DFQATT and CDR2 SNEGSKA come from the germline V gene (reference sequence). The CDR3 length is 12 residues. The CDR3 here is CPGDGDTDTQYF. The CDR3 DNA is TGCCCCGGGGACGGCGACACAGATACGCAGTATTTT.

The chain has TRBV27 and TRBJ1-1; 7 positions match TRBD1. There are 14 residues in the CDR3. The germline V gene encodes CDR1 MNHEY and CDR2 SMNVEV (reference sequence). The V gene end was trimmed by 1 base and the J gene end by 4 bases; junction bases not matched to a gene: 3. CDR3 sequence reads: CASSLWRQGTEAFF. DNA of the CDR3: TGTGCCAGCAGTTTATGGAGACAGGGCACTGAAGCTTTCTTT.

The chain carries TRBV29-1 and TRBJ2-3; D uncertain. V shed 4 bases and J shed 2 bases, with 13 bases lying between them. This CDR3 has 14 amino acids. Per germline, CDR1 SQVTM and CDR2 ANQGSEA. The CDR3 loop reads CSVGSPPFTDTQYF. CDR3 nucleotide sequence: TGCAGCGTTGGAAGTCCCCCCTTCACAGATACGCAGTATTTT.

This chain uses TRBV3-1 with TRBJ1-2; D unclear. The CDR3 is made up of 13 amino acids. From germline, CDR1 is LGHDT and CDR2 YNNKEL (reference sequence). Trimming removed 5 bases at V and 6 bases at J, with 13 bases between. The CDR3 bases are TGTGCCAGCAGCGACCAAATCGTGCATGGCTACACCTTC. This sequence encodes CASSDQIVHGYTF.

The gene calls are TRBV29-1 and TRBJ2-1, with a weak D call TRBD1 (6 bases). The CDR3 is made up of 17 amino acids. Trimming stripped 5 bases from V and 4 bases from J, with 24 bases between. CDR1 and CDR2 (germline): SQVTM, ANQGSEA. CDR3 nucleotide sequence: TGCAGCGTTCTTAGAGAGCGGCCCCCAGGGGTATACAATGAGCAGTTCTTC. Amino acids: CSVLRERPPGVYNEQFF.

This clonotype was picked up many times. This chain connects TRBV7-2 to TRBJ2-2; unclear D gene. The CDR3 length is 13 residues. Germline assignment: CDR1 SGHTA and CDR2 FQGNSA. With 0 bases removed from V and 6 bases from J, the gap between germline ends came to 5 bases. CDR3 amino acids: CASSLASAGELFF. In DNA, the CDR3 is TGTGCCAGCAGCTTAGCGTCGGCCGGGGAGCTGTTTTTT.

There are a few counts of this clonotype. This sequence joins TRBV29-1 and TRBJ2-5, with TRBD2 matching 7 bases. The CDR3 loop spans 13 amino acids. Germline assignment: CDR1 SQVTM and CDR2 ANQGSEA. Unmatched junction bases numbered 9, after V lost 6 bases and J lost 5 bases. CDR3 protein: CSVEGRRGETQYF. The CDR3 bases are TGCAGCGTCGAGGGGCGGCGGGGGGAGACCCAGTACTTC. The full variable domain, completed using reference TRBV29-1 and TRBJ2-5, is SAVISQKPSRDICQRGTSLTIQCQVDSQVTMMFWYRQQPGQSLTLIATANQGSEATYESGFVIDKFPISRPNLTFSTLTVSNMSPEDSSIYLCSVEGRRGETQYFGPGTRLLVL.

The chain employs TRBV2 and TRBJ2-1; D gene unclear. V lost 3 bases and J 8 bases, leaving 11 bases between the germline ends. The germline V gene encodes CDR1 SNHLY and CDR2 FYNNEI. The CDR3 has 13 amino acids. The CDR3 DNA reads TGTGCCAGCAGTGACGATCATCAGTATGAGCAGTTCTTC. Translated, it gives CASSDDHQYEQFF.

This clonotype was seen at least ten times. This chain uses TRBV12-3 or TRBV12-4 with TRBJ2-3, with D hard to call. The V end was cut by 6 bases, the J end by 1 base, with 5 bases between. The CDR3 totals 12 residues. As DNA, the CDR3 is TGTGCCAGCAGCTCTGGCACAGATACGCAGTATTTT. It yields the protein CASSSGTDTQYF.